This passage covers 14 T cell receptor beta chains from one sample sequenced in a study of T cell responses to AZD1222 COVID-19 vaccine. Libraries were prepared by immunoSEQ multiplex PCR; TCRdb keeps only in-frame clonotypes and omits some of them. The table shows about 140,000 clones, with around 93% occurring only once. The sample consisted of peripheral blood, taken 28 days after the second AZD1222 dose. The source is an adult who received the AZD1222 COVID-19 vaccine.

The rearrangement uses TRBV9 and TRBJ2-1, with 11 bases lining up with TRBD2. Per the germline V gene, CDR1 is SGDLS and CDR2 is YYNGEE. CDR3 length: 14 amino acids. The J segment lost 8 bases and the V segment lost 3 bases, leaving 4 bases of the junction unmatched. CDR3 in DNA: TGTGCCAGCAGCGGAACTAGCGGGAGTTATGAGCAGTTCTTC. Translating gives CASSGTSGSYEQFF.

As to this clone: A junction end diverges from the germline sequence, so it may reflect a read error. V gene TRBV4-1 combines with J gene TRBJ1-1; the match to TRBD1 covers 9 bases. This CDR3 is 13 amino acids long. CDR1 and CDR2 from the germline V gene are MGHRA and YSYEKL. The CDR3 coding sequence is TGCGCCAGCAACAACGGGCCGGACAGGGGACACCTGTTT. Residues: CASNNGPDRGHLF.

In its sample, this clone is medium-sized. V and J are TRBV7-3 and TRBJ2-6, with no clear D. This CDR3 has 20 amino acids. The germline CDR1 and CDR2 sequences are SGHTA and FQGTGA. The V end lost 1 base, the J end lost 0 bases, and 19 bases lay between the germline ends. The CDR3 sequence is CASSLMPTVPVISGANVLTF. Here the CDR3 DNA reads TGTGCCAGCAGCTTAATGCCCACCGTCCCCGTTATCTCTGGGGCCAACGTCCTGACTTTC.

This chain connects TRBV28 to TRBJ1-2, with no clear D. The CDR3 consists of 11 residues. CDR1 MDHEN and CDR2 SYDVKM come from the germline V gene. CDR3 amino acids: CGVTSNYGYTF. As DNA, the CDR3 is TGTGGGGTCACTTCTAACTATGGCTACACCTTC.

J is TRBJ2-5 and V is TRBV24-1; D is unresolved. The CDR3 covers 12 residues. V lost 3 bases, J lost 5 bases, and 6 bases lay in between. The germline V gene encodes CDR1 KGHDR and CDR2 SFDVKD. CDR3 sequence reads: CATSDPGETQYF. The CDR3 DNA reads TGTGCCACCAGTGATCCCGGGGAGACCCAGTACTTC.

The chain recombines TRBV4-3 with TRBJ1-1; D unclear. This CDR3 region has 15 residues. Germline loops: CDR1 LGHNA, CDR2 YSLEER. The V and J ends lost 0 bases and 0 bases respectively, with 8 bases between them. The CDR3 here is CASSQDPVMNTEAFF. The CDR3, as DNA: TGCGCCAGCAGCCAAGATCCAGTAATGAACACTGAAGCTTTCTTT.

The chain is built from TRBV6-5 and TRBJ2-7, with a possible D match to TRBD1 (6 bases). Germline V gene sequence: CDR1 MNHEY, CDR2 SVGAGI. The ends were cut back, 0 bases at V and 2 bases at J, with 14 bases in the middle. This CDR3 has 16 amino acids. The CDR3 here is CASSYSTGRLAYEQYF. DNA for the CDR3: TGTGCCAGCAGTTACTCCACAGGGAGATTGGCCTACGAGCAGTACTTC.

The gene calls are TRBV2 and TRBJ1-5; 9 bases fit TRBD1. The germline gives CDR1 SNHLY, CDR2 FYNNEI. The ends lost 6 bases at V and 3 bases at J; junction bases unmatched: 9. The CDR3 is made up of 16 amino acids. The CDR3 DNA follows: TGTGCCAGCAGAGGTCCCGGGACAGGGAACAATCAGCCCCAGCATTTT. It is translated as CASRGPGTGNNQPQHF.

The chain combines TRBV28 with TRBJ1-4, with 10 bases fitting TRBD1. This CDR3 has 17 amino acids. Germline CDR1 reads MDHEN; CDR2 reads SYDVKM. The trim removed 6 bases at V and 4 bases at J, leaving 11 bases unmatched. CDR3 sequence: CASRHRDRGSDNEKLFF. CDR3 in DNA: TGTGCCAGCAGACACCGGGACAGGGGTTCGGATAATGAAAAACTGTTTTTT.

This clone was detected once. The chain joins TRBV7-2 to TRBJ1-2, with 9 positions matching TRBD1. The V and J ends lost 1 base and 7 bases, in that order; junction bases with no gene match: 10. The CDR3 is made up of 16 amino acids. The V gene's germline CDR1 is SGHTA and CDR2 FQGNSA. The CDR3 spells CASSLVAAGQGSGYTF. The CDR3 nucleotides are TGTGCCAGCAGCTTAGTAGCTGCGGGACAGGGCTCTGGCTACACCTTC.

The V gene is TRBV12-3 or TRBV12-4, the J gene TRBJ2-3; 7 bases agree with TRBD2. V was clipped by 4 bases and J by 4 bases; unmatched bases: 2. The CDR3 is 13 amino acids. In nucleotides, the CDR3 is TGTGCCAGCAGTTCTGCGGGAGCAGATACGCAGTATTTT. This sequence encodes CASSSAGADTQYF.

The chain has TRBV19 and TRBJ1-5; 8 nucleotides agree with TRBD1. The CDR3 loop spans 13 amino acids. The germline V gene has CDR1 LNHDA and CDR2 SQIVND (reference sequence). V gave up 5 bases and J gave up 5 bases; unmatched junction bases: 2. The chain's CDR3 is CASSPDRDQPQHF. The CDR3 coding sequence is TGTGCCAGTAGTCCGGACAGGGATCAGCCCCAGCATTTT.

This clone has only one observation. The chain is built from TRBV10-3 and TRBJ1-2; the D gene is possibly TRBD1 (5 bases). Looked up from germline, CDR1 is ENHRY and CDR2 is SYGVKD. The CDR3 contains 16 residues. V lost 5 bases to trimming and J lost 0 bases, with 16 bases between them. DNA for the CDR3: TGTGCCATCAGTCCGGGCCCCCAGGGCGCTAACTATGGCTACACCTTC. It codes for CAISPGPQGANYGYTF.

The chain employs TRBV5-1 and TRBJ2-7; 8 positions match TRBD2. The CDR3 is 14 residues long. V shed 0 bases, J shed 6 bases, and the junction held 5 bases outside the gene matches. Germline V gene sequence: CDR1 SGHRS, CDR2 YFSETQ. The CDR3 spells CASSLGAGVFEQYF. The CDR3 nucleotides read TGCGCCAGCAGCTTGGGAGCGGGAGTTTTCGAGCAGTACTTC.